This T cell receptor beta chain was captured by sequencing in a study of glioma-infiltrating T cells. This clonotype has a count of ten or more. The CDR3 spans 19 residues. V was shortened by 6 bases and J by 6 bases, with 31 bases between the two germline ends. Germline values: CDR1 SNHLY, CDR2 FYNNEI. Amplification of TCR alpha and beta CDR3 regions from RNA used iRepertoire nested multiplex PCR. TCRdb reanalysed the multiplex PCR reads using MiXCR and keeps one entry per CDR3 protein. The top ten clones hold 20% to 25% of a sample with approximately 190,000 distinct CDR3 sequences, more than 25% of them seen once.

The TCR sequence derives from a human donor with low-grade glioma or glioblastoma, undergoing nonglioma brain surgery, or in good health (not recorded which). Sequencing input: glioma tissue, nonneoplastic brain tissue, or PBMCs (not recorded which). The J gene is TRBJ2-3, the V gene TRBV2, with D maybe TRBD1 (6 bases). CDR3 residues: CASSAPPRRGHYLFDTQYF. The CDR3 DNA is TGTGCCAGCAGCGCCCCGCCGCGAAGGGGACACTATTTGTTTGATACGCAGTATTTT.